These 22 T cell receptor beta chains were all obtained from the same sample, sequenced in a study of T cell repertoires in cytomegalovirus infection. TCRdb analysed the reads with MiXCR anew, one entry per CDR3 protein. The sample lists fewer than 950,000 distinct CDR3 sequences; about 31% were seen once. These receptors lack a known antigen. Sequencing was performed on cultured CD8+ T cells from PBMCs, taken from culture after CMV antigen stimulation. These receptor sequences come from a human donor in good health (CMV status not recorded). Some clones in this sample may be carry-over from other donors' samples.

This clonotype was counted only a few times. The CDR3 loop reads CASSPRAGVQPQHF. CDR3 DNA: TGTGCCAGCAGCCCCAGGGCGGGGGTTCAGCCCCAGCATTTT. J is TRBJ1-5 and V is TRBV7-6, with D maybe TRBD1 (5 bases). Germline values: CDR1 SGHVS, CDR2 FNYEAQ. Trimming removed 5 bases from V and 6 bases from J, with 14 bases in between. This CDR3 contains 14 residues.

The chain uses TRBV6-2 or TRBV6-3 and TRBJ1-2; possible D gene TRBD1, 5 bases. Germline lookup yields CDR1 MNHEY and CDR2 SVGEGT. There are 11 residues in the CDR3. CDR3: CAAWDYYGYTF. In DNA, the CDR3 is TGTGCGGCATGGGACTACTATGGCTACACCTTC.

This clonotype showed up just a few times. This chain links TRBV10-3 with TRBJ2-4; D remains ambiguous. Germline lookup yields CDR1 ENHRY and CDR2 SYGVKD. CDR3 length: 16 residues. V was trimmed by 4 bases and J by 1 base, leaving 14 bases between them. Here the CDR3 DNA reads TGTGCCATCAGTGGGGGTAACGCCCGGGCCAAAAACATTCAGTACTTC. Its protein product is CAISGGNARAKNIQYF.

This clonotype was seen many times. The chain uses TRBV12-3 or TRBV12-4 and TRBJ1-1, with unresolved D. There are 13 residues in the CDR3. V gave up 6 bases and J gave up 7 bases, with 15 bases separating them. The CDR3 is CASSQTPRVEAFF. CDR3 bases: TGTGCCAGCAGCCAGACACCGAGGGTTGAAGCTTTCTTT.

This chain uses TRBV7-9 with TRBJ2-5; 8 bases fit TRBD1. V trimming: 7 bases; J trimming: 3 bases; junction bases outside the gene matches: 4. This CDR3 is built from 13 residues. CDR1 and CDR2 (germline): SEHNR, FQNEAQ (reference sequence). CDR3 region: CASIQTGEETQYF. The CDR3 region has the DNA TGTGCCAGCATCCAGACAGGGGAAGAGACCCAGTACTTC.

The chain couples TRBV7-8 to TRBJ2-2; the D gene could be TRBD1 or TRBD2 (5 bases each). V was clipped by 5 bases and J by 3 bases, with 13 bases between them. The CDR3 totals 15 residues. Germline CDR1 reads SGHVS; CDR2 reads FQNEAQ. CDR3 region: CASSQFLGDTGELFF. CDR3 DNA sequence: TGTGCCAGCAGCCAATTCCTGGGGGACACCGGGGAGCTGTTTTTT.

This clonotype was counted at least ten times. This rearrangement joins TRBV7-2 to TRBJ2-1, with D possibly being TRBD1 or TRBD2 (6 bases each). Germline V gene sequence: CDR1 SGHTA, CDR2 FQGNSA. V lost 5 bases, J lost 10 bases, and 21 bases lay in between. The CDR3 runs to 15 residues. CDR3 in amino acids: CASSPVAWGAGEQFF. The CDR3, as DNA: TGTGCCAGCAGCCCCGTGGCTTGGGGGGCAGGCGAGCAGTTCTTC.

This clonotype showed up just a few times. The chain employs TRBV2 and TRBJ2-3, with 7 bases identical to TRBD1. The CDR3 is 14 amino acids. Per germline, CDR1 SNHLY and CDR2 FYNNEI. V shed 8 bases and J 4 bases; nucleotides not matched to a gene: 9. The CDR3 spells CASPGQAVPDTQYF. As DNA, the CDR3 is TGTGCCAGCCCTGGACAGGCTGTTCCAGATACGCAGTATTTT.

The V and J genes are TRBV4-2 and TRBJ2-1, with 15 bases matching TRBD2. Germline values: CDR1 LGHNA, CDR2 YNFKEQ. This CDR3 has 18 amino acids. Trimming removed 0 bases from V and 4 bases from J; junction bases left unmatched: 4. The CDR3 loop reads CASSQEGGLAGGYNEQFF. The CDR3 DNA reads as TGTGCCAGCAGCCAAGAGGGGGGACTAGCGGGGGGTTACAATGAGCAGTTCTTC.

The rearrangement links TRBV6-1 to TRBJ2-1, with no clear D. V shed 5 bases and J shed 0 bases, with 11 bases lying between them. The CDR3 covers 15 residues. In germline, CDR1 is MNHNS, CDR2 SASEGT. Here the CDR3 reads CASSPKLSSYNEQFF. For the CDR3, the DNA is TGTGCCAGCAGTCCCAAGCTGAGCTCCTACAATGAGCAGTTCTTC.

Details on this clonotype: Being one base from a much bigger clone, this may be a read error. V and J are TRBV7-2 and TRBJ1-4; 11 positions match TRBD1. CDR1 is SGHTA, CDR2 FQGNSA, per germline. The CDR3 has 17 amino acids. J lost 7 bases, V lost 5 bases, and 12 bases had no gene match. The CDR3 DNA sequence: TGTGCCAGCAGCCAAGGACAGGGGGCAAAGAGGAGTGAAAAACTGTTTTTT. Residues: CASSQGQGAKRSEKLFF.

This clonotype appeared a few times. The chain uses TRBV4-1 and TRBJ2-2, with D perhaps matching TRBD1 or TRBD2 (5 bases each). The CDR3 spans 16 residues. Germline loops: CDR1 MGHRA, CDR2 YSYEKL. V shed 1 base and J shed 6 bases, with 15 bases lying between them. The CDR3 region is CASSQVVSLGAGELFF. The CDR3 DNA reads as TGCGCCAGCAGCCAAGTCGTTTCTTTGGGGGCCGGGGAGCTGTTTTTT.

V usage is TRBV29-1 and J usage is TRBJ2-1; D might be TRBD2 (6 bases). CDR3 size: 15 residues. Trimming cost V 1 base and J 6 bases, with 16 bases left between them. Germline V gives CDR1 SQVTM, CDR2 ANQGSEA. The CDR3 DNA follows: TGCAGCGTTGAAGTGGCTTCGGGACTTTTCAATGAGCAGTTCTTC. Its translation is CSVEVASGLFNEQFF.

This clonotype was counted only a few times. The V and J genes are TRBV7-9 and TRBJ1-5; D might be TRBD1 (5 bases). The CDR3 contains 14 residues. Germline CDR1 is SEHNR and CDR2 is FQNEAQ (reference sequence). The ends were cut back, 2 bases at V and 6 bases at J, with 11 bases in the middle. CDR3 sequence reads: CASSLKGVSQPQHF. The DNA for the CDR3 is TGTGCCAGCAGCTTAAAAGGGGTTAGTCAGCCCCAGCATTTT.

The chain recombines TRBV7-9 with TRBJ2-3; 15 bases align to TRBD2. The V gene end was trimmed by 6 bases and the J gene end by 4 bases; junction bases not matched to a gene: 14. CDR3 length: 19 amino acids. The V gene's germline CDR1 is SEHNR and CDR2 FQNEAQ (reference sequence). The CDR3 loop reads CASSPGTSGGLLQADTQYF. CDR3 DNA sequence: TGTGCCAGCAGTCCCGGGACTAGCGGGGGGCTCCTACAAGCAGATACGCAGTATTTT.

The CDR3 DNA follows: TGTGCCAGCAGCTTGCGGAGAGAACTCAAGAACACTGAAGCTTTCTTT. Translating gives CASSLRRELKNTEAFF. The chain uses TRBV5-4 and TRBJ1-1; D remains unclear. Trimming shortened V by 1 base and J by 1 base, and 14 bases separated the two germline ends. Germline loops: CDR1 SGHNT, CDR2 YYREEE (reference sequence). The CDR3 covers 16 residues.

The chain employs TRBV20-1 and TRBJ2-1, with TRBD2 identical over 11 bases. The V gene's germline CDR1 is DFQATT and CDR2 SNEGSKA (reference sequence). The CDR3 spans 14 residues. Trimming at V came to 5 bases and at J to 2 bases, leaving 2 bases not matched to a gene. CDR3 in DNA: TGCAGTGCTCTTAGCGGGGGGGCCTACAATGAGCAGTTCTTC. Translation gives CSALSGGAYNEQFF.

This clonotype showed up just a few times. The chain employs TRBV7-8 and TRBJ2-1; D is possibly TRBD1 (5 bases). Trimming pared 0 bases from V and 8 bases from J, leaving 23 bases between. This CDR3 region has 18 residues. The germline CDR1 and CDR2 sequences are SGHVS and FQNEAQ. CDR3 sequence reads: CASSLAKGPDRQTDEQFF. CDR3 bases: TGTGCCAGCAGCTTAGCGAAGGGGCCTGATAGGCAGACGGATGAGCAGTTCTTC. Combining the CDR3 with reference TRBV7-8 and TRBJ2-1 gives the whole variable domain GAGVSQSPRYKVAKRGQDVALRCDPISGHVSLFWYQQALGQGPEFLTYFQNEAQLDKSGLPSDRFFAERPEGSVSTLKIQRTQQEDSAVYLCASSLAKGPDRQTDEQFFGPGTRLTVL.

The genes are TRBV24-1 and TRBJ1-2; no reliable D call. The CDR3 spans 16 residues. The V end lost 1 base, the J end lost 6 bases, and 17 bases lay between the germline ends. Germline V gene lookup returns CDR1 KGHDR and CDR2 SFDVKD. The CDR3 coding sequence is TGTGCCACCAGTGATTTTTCTGGAGGGTCTATCGATGGCTACACCTTC. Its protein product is CATSDFSGGSIDGYTF.

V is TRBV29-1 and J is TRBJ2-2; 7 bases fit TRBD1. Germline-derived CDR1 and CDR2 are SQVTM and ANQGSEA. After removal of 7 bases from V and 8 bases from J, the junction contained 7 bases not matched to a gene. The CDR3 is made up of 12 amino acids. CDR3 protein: CSGRQGSGELFF. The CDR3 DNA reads TGCAGCGGTAGACAGGGCTCGGGGGAGCTGTTTTTT.

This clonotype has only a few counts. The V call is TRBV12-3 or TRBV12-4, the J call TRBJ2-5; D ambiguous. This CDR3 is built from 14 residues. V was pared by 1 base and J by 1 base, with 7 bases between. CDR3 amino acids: CASSLGRSQETQYF. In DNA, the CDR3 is TGTGCCAGCAGTTTAGGTCGAAGCCAAGAGACCCAGTACTTC.

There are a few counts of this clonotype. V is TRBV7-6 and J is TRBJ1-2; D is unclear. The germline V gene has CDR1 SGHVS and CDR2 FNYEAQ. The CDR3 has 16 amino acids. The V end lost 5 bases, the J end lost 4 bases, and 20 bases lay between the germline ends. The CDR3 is CASSPEGMSGFYGYTF. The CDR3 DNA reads TGTGCCAGCAGCCCAGAAGGGATGTCCGGATTCTATGGCTACACCTTC.